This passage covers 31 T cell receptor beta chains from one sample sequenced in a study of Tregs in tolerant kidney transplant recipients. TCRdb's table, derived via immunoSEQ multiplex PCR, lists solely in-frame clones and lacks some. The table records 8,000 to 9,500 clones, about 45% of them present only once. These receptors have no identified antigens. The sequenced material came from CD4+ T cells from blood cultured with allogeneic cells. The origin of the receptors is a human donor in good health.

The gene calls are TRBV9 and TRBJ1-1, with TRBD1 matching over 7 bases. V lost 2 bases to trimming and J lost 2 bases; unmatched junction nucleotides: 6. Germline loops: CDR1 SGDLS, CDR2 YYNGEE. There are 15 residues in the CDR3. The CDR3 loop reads CASSVYRQGNTEAFF. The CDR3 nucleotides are TGTGCCAGCAGCGTCTACCGACAGGGCAACACTGAAGCTTTCTTT. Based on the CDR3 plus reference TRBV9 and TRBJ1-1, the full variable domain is DSGVTQTPKHLITATGQRVTLRCSPRSGDLSVYWYQQSLDQGLQFLIQYYNGEERAKGNILERFSAQQFPDLHSELNLSSLELGDSALYFCASSVYRQGNTEAFFGQGTRLTVV.

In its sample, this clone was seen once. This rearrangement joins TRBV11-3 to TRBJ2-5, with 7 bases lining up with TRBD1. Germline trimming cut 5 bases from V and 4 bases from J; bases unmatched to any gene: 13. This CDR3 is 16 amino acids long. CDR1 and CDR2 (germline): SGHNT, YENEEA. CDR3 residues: CASSHLLRGPVETQYF. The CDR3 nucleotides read TGTGCCAGCAGCCACCTCCTGAGGGGGCCCGTAGAGACCCAGTACTTC.

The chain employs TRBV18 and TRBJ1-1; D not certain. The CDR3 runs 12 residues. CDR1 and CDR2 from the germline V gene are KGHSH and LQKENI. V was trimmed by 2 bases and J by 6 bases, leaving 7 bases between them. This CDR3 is CASSPSPAEAFF. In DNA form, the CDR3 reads TGTGCCAGCTCACCAAGCCCGGCTGAAGCTTTCTTT.

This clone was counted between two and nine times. The chain's CDR3 is CASSLVGSDGYTF. The CDR3 bases are TGTGCCAGCAGCTTGGTCGGCTCCGATGGCTACACCTTC. V is TRBV4-2 and J is TRBJ1-2; D unresolved. The germline CDR1 and CDR2 sequences are LGHNA and YNFKEQ. The CDR3 loop spans 13 amino acids. V lost 5 bases, J lost 6 bases, and 13 bases lay in between.

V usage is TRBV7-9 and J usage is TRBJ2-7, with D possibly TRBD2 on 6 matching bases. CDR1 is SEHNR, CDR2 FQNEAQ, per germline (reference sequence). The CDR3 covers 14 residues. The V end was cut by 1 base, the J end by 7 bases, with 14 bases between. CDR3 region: CASSLGGTPWEQYF. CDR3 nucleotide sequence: TGTGCCAGCAGCTTAGGCGGGACTCCTTGGGAGCAGTACTTC.

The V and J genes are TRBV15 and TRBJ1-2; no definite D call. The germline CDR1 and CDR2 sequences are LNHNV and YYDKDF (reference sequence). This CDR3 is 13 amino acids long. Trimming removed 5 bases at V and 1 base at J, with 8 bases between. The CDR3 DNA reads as TGTGCCACCAGCGCGCGAAGTAACTATGGCTACACCTTC. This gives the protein CATSARSNYGYTF.

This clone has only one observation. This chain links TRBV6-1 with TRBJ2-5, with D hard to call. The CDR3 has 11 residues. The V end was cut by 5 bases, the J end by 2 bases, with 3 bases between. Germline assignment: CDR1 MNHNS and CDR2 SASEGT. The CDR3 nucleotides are TGTGCCAGCAGTTTTCAAGAGACCCAGTACTTC. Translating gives CASSFQETQYF.

CDR3 sequence reads: CASSPGTAGSYEQYF. The CDR3 coding sequence is TGCGCCAGCAGCCCGGGGACAGCCGGGTCCTACGAGCAGTACTTC. The chain carries TRBV4-3 and TRBJ2-7, with 7 bases lining up with TRBD1. The J segment lost 1 base and the V segment lost 4 bases, leaving 7 bases of the junction unmatched. In germline, CDR1 is LGHNA, CDR2 YSLEER. CDR3 length: 15 residues.

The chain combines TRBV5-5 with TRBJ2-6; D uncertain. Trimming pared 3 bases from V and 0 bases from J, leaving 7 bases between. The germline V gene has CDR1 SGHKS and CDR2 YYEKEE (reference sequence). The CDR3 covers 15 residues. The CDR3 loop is CASSSLPSGANVLTF. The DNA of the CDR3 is TGTGCCAGCAGCTCCTTACCCTCTGGGGCCAACGTCCTGACTTTC.

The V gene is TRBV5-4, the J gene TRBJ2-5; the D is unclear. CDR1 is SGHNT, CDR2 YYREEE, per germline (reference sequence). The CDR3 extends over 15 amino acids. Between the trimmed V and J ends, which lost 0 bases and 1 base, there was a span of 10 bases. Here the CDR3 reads CASSLDGVRQETQYF. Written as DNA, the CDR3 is TGTGCCAGCAGCTTGGATGGAGTCCGCCAAGAGACCCAGTACTTC.

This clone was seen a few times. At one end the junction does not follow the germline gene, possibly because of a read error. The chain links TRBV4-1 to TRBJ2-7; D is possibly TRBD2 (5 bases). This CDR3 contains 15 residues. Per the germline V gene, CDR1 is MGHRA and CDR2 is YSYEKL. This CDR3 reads CASSQAESAGYEQYF. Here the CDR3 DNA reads TGTGCCAGCAGCCAAGCGGAGAGCGCGGGCTACGAGCAGTACTTC.

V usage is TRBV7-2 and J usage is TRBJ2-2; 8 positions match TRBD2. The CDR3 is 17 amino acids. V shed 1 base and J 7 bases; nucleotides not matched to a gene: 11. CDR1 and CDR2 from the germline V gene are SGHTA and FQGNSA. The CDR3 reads CASSLGPGRAIGGELFF. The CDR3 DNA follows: TGTGCCAGCAGCTTAGGCCCCGGGAGGGCCATAGGCGGGGAGCTGTTTTTT.

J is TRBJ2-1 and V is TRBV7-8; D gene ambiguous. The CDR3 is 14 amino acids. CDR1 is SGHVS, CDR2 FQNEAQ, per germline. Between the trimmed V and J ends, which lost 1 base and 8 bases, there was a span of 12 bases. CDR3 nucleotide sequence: TGTGCCAGCAGCTTAGTGGGTTTGATGGATGAGCAGTTCTTC. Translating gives CASSLVGLMDEQFF.

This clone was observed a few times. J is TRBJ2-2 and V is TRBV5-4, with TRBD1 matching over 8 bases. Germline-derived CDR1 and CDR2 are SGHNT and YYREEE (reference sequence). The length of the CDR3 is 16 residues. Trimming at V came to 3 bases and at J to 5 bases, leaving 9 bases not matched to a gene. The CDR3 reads CASSSDGQGLTGELFF. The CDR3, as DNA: TGTGCCAGCAGCTCCGACGGACAGGGATTGACCGGGGAGCTGTTTTTT.

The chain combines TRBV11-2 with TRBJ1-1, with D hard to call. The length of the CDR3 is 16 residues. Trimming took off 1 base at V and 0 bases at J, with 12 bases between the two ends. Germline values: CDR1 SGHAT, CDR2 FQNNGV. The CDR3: CASSLAYRAMNTEAFF. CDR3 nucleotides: TGTGCCAGCAGCTTAGCTTACAGAGCTATGAACACTGAAGCTTTCTTT.

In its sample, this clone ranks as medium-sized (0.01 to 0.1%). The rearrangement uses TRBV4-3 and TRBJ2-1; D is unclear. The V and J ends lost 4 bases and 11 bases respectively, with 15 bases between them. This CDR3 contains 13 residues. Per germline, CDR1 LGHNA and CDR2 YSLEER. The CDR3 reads CASSLKTDTKQFF. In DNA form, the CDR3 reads TGCGCCAGCAGCCTGAAGACCGATACTAAGCAGTTCTTC.

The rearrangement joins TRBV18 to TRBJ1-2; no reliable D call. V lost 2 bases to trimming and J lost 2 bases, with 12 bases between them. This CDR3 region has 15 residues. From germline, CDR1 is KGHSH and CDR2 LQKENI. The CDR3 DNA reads TGTGCCAGCTCACCAGGTACCGGAGGCAACTATGGCTACACCTTC. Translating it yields CASSPGTGGNYGYTF.

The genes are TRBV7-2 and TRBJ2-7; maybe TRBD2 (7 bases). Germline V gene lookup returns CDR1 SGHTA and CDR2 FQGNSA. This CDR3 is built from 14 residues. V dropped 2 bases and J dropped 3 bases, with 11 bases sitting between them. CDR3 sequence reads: CASSLRGADYEQYF. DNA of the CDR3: TGTGCCAGCAGCTTACGGGGGGCGGACTACGAGCAGTACTTC.

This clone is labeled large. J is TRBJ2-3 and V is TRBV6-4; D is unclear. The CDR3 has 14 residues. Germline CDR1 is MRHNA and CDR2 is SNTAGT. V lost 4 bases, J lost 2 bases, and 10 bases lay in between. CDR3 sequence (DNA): TGTGCCAGCAGTGTTACTTCAACCACAGATACGCAGTATTTT. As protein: CASSVTSTTDTQYF.

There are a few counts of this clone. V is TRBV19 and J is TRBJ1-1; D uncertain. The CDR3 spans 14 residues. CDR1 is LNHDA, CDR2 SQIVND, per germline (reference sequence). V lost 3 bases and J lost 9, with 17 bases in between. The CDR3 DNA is TGTGCCAGTAGTATTATGAGTACACCCGGACAAGCTTTCTTT. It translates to CASSIMSTPGQAFF. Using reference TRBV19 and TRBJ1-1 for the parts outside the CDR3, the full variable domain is DGGITQSPKYLFRKEGQNVTLSCEQNLNHDAMYWYRQDPGQGLRLIYYSQIVNDFQKGDIAEGYSVSREKKESFPLTVTSAQKNPTAFYLCASSIMSTPGQAFFGQGTRLTVV.

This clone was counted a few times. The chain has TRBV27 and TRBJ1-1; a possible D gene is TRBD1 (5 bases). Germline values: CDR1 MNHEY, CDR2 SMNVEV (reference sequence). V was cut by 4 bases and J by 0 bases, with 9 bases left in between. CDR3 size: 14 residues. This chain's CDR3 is CASSYQGVNTEAFF. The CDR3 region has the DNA TGTGCCAGCAGTTATCAGGGCGTGAACACTGAAGCTTTCTTT.

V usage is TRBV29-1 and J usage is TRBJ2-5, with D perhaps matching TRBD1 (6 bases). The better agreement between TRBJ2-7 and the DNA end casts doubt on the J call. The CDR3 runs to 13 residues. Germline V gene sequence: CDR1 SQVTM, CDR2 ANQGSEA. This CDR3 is CSVAYLGAHEQYF. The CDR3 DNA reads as TGCAGCGTGGCTTATTTGGGGGCCCACGAGCAGTACTTC.

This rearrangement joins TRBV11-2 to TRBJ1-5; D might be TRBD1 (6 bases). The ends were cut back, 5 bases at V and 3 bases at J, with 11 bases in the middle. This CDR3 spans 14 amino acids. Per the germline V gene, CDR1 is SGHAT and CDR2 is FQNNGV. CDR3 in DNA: TGTGCCAGCAGCCAGGACAGAAACAATCAGCCCCAGCATTTT. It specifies CASSQDRNNQPQHF.

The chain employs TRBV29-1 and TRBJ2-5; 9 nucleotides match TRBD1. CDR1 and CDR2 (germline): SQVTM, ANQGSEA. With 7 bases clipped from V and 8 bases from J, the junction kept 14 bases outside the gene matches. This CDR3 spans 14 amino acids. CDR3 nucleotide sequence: TGCAGCGCTGGTTTTGCGACAGGGGGTGGAACCCAGTACTTC. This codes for CSAGFATGGGTQYF.

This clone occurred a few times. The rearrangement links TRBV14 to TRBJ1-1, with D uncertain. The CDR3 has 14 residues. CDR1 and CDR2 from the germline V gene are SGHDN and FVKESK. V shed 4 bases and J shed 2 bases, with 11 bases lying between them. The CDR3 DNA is TGTGCCAGCAGCCCAACCGTCGTTAACACTGAAGCTTTCTTT. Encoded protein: CASSPTVVNTEAFF.

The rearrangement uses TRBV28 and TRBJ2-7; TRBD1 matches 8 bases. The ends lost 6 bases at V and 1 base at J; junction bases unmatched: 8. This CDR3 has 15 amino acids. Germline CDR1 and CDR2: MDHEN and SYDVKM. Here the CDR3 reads CASRSTGEGSYEQYF. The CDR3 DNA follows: TGTGCCAGCAGATCGACAGGGGAAGGGTCCTACGAGCAGTACTTC.

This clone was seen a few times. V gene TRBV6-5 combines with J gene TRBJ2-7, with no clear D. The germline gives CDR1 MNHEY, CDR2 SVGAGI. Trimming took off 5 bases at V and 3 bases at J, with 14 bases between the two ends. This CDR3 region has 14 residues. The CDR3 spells CASSEKGYGYEQYF. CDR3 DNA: TGTGCCAGCAGTGAGAAAGGGTATGGCTACGAGCAGTACTTC.

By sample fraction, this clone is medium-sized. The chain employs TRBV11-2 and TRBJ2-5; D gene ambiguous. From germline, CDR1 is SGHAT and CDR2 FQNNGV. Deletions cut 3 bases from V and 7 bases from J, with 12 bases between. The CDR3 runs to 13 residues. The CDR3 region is CASSFRGLGTQYF. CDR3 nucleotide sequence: TGTGCCAGCAGCTTCCGAGGCCTAGGGACCCAGTACTTC.

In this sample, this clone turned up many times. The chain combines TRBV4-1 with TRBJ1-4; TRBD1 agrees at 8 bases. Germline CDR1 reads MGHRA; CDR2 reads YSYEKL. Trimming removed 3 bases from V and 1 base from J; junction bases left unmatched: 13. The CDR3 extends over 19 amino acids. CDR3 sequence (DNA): TGCGCCAGCAGCCAGAGGTGGGGGACAGGCGGCGGAACTAATGAAAAACTGTTTTTT. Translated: CASSQRWGTGGGTNEKLFF.

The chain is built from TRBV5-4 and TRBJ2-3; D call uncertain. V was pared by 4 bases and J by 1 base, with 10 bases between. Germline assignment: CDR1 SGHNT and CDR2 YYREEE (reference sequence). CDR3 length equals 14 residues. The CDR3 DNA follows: TGTGCCAGCAGCAACAGACAACGCACAGATACGCAGTATTTT. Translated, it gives CASSNRQRTDTQYF.

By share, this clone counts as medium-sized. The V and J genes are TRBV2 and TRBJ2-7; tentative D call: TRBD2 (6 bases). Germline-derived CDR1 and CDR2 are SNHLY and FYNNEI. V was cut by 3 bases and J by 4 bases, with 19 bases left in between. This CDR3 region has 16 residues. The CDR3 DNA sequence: TGTGCCAGCAGTGAGGCCCGGGCTAGCGACATTTACGAGCAGTACTTC. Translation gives CASSEARASDIYEQYF.